Presented here are 5 T cell receptor beta chains from one specimen sequenced in a study of blood T cells in healthy people across ages. Using a J-beta primer mix together with a sample-barcoded 5' primer, a second PCR was run for roughly 7 to 12 cycles. TCRdb re-called the 5' RACE reads through MiXCR, storing one row per CDR3 protein. Among some 710,000 distinct CDR3 sequences listed, approximately 22% were seen once. Sequenced sample: blood. These receptors all stem from a man in his 70s in good health.

The chain combines TRBV6-2 or TRBV6-3 with TRBJ2-2; 7 positions match TRBD2. V shed 7 bases, J shed 5 bases, and the junction held 10 bases outside the gene matches. Germline V gene data show CDR1 as MNHEY and CDR2 as SVGEGT. The CDR3 extends over 15 amino acids. For the CDR3, the DNA is TGTGCCAGCATGAATGGGGCTAGCGGAACCGGGGAGCTGTTTTTT. Translation gives CASMNGASGTGELFF.

At least ten counts were recorded for this clonotype. The V gene is TRBV12-3 or TRBV12-4, the J gene TRBJ1-1; a weak D match, TRBD1 (6 bases). V was cut by 6 bases and J by 6 bases, with 14 bases left in between. The CDR3 is 13 amino acids. CDR3 amino acids: CASREQGSPEAFF. CDR3 nucleotides: TGTGCCAGCAGGGAACAGGGTTCCCCTGAAGCTTTCTTT.

This chain links TRBV4-3 with TRBJ1-2, with 7 bases aligning to TRBD1. Looked up from germline, CDR1 is LGHNA and CDR2 is YSLEER. CDR3 length: 15 amino acids. V trimming: 0 bases; J trimming: 5 bases; junction bases outside the gene matches: 6. CDR3 loop: CASSQDDRAGYGYTF. The CDR3 nucleotides are TGCGCCAGCAGCCAAGATGACAGGGCGGGATATGGCTACACCTTC.

Details on this clonotype: Mismatch with germline at one junction end may stem from a read error. V gene TRBV5-6 combines with J gene TRBJ2-5; 9 nucleotides line up with TRBD2. The CDR3 sequence is 17 residues long. Germline values: CDR1 SGHDT, CDR2 YYEEEE. CDR3 coding DNA: TGTGCCAGCAGCTGGGGGTTTAGCGGGAGTCTATCCAATGAGCAGTCCTTC. Protein: CASSWGFSGSLSNEQSF.

This clonotype was seen more than once but under ten times. The chain uses TRBV12-3 or TRBV12-4 and TRBJ1-2; a possible D gene is TRBD1 (5 bases). This CDR3 has 15 amino acids. The ends were cut back, 0 bases at V and 0 bases at J, with 8 bases in the middle. The CDR3 spells CASSLARTTNYGYTF. The DNA of the CDR3 is TGTGCCAGCAGTTTAGCGCGGACAACTAACTATGGCTACACCTTC.